The 21 T cell receptor beta chains given below trace back to one sample, sequenced in a study of neurological immune-mediated disorders (dated by TCRdb to the late 2010s). Libraries were prepared through 5' RACE. Reads for this sample came from an Illumina HiSeq 2500. TCRdb took the public reads, trimmed them with fastp at Q25, ran MiXCR for clone calling and kept in-frame beta chains. Every distinct CDR3 protein forms one entry, paired with its most common genes and DNA. The sample table contains some 60,000 distinct CDR3 sequences; only one count was recorded for over 2% of them. The ten biggest clones cover around 3% of the sample. The sequenced sample was PBMCs. The origin of the receptors is a middle-aged man with multiple sclerosis.

In this sample, this clonotype turned up many times. The chain uses TRBV9 and TRBJ2-3; D tentatively reads TRBD1 or TRBD2 (5 bases each). This CDR3 is 14 amino acids long. V was trimmed by 0 bases and J by 3 bases, leaving 8 bases between them. Germline values: CDR1 SGDLS, CDR2 YYNGEE. The CDR3 sequence is CASSVAGATDTQYF. CDR3 nucleotides: TGTGCCAGCAGCGTAGCCGGGGCTACAGATACGCAGTATTTT.

This clonotype was observed at least ten times. The V gene is TRBV7-2, the J gene TRBJ2-5, with TRBD1 as a possible D gene (6 bases). The CDR3 runs 12 residues. CDR1 is SGHTA and CDR2 is FQGNSA in the germline V gene. Trimming removed 5 bases from V and 7 bases from J, with 11 bases in between. As DNA, the CDR3 is TGTGCCAGCAGCGGGGGCCTGGGGACCCAGTACTTC. Translating gives CASSGGLGTQYF. Using reference TRBV7-2 and TRBJ2-5 for the parts outside the CDR3, the full variable domain is GAGVSQSPSNKVTEKGKDVELRCDPISGHTALYWYRQSLGQGLEFLIYFQGNSAPDKSGLPSDRFSAERTGGSVSTLTIQRTQQEDSAVYLCASSGGLGTQYFGPGTRLLVL.

This clonotype was found many times. This chain joins TRBV25-1 and TRBJ1-4; the D is unclear. The CDR3 runs 13 residues. V shed 0 bases and J shed 10 bases, with 9 bases lying between them. In germline, CDR1 is MGHDK, CDR2 SYGVNS. The CDR3 DNA is TGTGCCAGCAGTGAATATAGCTCGGGAAAACTGTTTTTT. Translated, it gives CASSEYSSGKLFF.

In this sample, this clonotype turned up a few times. V is TRBV20-1 and J is TRBJ2-7; 7 nucleotides align to TRBD2. Germline loops: CDR1 DFQATT, CDR2 SNEGSKA (reference sequence). The CDR3 spans 12 residues. DNA for the CDR3: TGCGTTGCTTTACCGGGAGGCTACGAGCAGTACTTC. Translation gives CVALPGGYEQYF.

At least ten counts were recorded for this clonotype. The chain has TRBV7-9 and TRBJ1-6; D not resolved. CDR3 length equals 14 residues. Germline V gene lookup returns CDR1 SEHNR and CDR2 FQNEAQ (reference sequence). V was shortened by 5 bases and J by 7 bases, with 12 bases between the two germline ends. CDR3 nucleotide sequence: TGTGCCAGCAGCGGCTGGGAGGGCAATTCACCCCTCCACTTT. Amino acids: CASSGWEGNSPLHF.

This clonotype was detected many times. The chain is built from TRBV12-3 or TRBV12-4 and TRBJ2-1; TRBD2 aligns across 10 bases. Trimming cost V 5 bases and J 8 bases; bases outside gene matches: 12. This CDR3 is 16 amino acids long. CDR3: CASSGGELAGAYEQFF. DNA for the CDR3: TGTGCCAGCAGTGGAGGGGAGCTAGCGGGGGCCTATGAGCAGTTCTTC.

Many counts were recorded for this clonotype. V gene TRBV20-1 combines with J gene TRBJ1-1; TRBD1 agrees at 10 bases. V dropped 3 bases and J dropped 4; count of bases not matched to a gene: 5. Germline CDR1 DFQATT, CDR2 SNEGSKA (reference sequence). CDR3 length equals 14 residues. Here the CDR3 DNA reads TGCAGTGCTAGCCTGGGACAGGGGATCACTGAAGCTTTCTTT. It codes for CSASLGQGITEAFF.

The chain combines TRBV12-3 or TRBV12-4 with TRBJ1-1; possibly TRBD1 for D (6 bases). This CDR3 contains 15 residues. V lost 4 bases to trimming and J lost 5 bases, with 17 bases between them. The DNA of the CDR3 is TGTGCCAGCAGTTCCCGCAATGGGGGCCTAACTGAAGCTTTCTTT. Translated: CASSSRNGGLTEAFF.

Ten or more counts support this clonotype. This chain links TRBV12-3 or TRBV12-4 with TRBJ1-1; D gene ambiguous. CDR3 size: 14 residues. Trimming took 8 bases from V and 6 from J, leaving 19 bases between them. CDR3 nucleotide sequence: TGTGCCAGCCTCCTTACCCAGACGGGAGCTGAAGCTTTCTTT. Protein: CASLLTQTGAEAFF.

This clonotype was counted ten times or more. This rearrangement joins TRBV20-1 to TRBJ1-1; no reliable D call. This CDR3 contains 11 residues. V gave up 4 bases and J gave up 5 bases, with 8 bases separating them. Germline V CDR1 and CDR2: DFQATT, SNEGSKA (reference sequence). The CDR3 sequence: CSAMGLTEAFF. In DNA form, the CDR3 reads TGCAGTGCTATGGGTTTGACTGAAGCTTTCTTT.

This clonotype was detected many times. The V and J genes are TRBV12-3 or TRBV12-4 and TRBJ1-4; 7 bases fit TRBD1. Trimming took 6 bases from V and 5 from J; bases not matched to a gene: 3. This CDR3 has 13 residues. The CDR3 nucleotides read TGTGCCAGCAGGGGGACAGCCAATGAAAAACTGTTTTTT. This encodes CASRGTANEKLFF.

This clonotype came up many times. The CDR3 DNA reads as TGTGCCAGCAGCCAAGGACTAGCGGGGGCTAAATACAATGAGCAGTTCTTC. It translates to CASSQGLAGAKYNEQFF. The chain recombines TRBV5-6 with TRBJ2-1, with 13 nucleotides matching TRBD2. This CDR3 has 17 amino acids. Unmatched junction bases numbered 8, after V lost 4 bases and J lost 4 bases. The germline CDR1 and CDR2 sequences are SGHDT and YYEEEE.

This clonotype was counted ten times or more. The chain employs TRBV27 and TRBJ2-1; the match to TRBD1 covers 7 bases. V was pared by 3 bases and J by 0 bases, with 5 bases of the junction left unmatched. CDR1 is MNHEY, CDR2 SMNVEV, per germline (reference sequence). This CDR3 spans 16 amino acids. CDR3 DNA sequence: TGTGCCAGCAGTTTGACAGGGCGGAGCTCCTACAATGAGCAGTTCTTC. Translating gives CASSLTGRSSYNEQFF.

This clonotype was counted ten times or more. This sequence joins TRBV5-1 and TRBJ2-1, with TRBD1 identical over 11 bases. CDR1 SGHRS and CDR2 YFSETQ come from the germline V gene. This CDR3 spans 16 amino acids. Trimming at V came to 4 bases and at J to 1 base, leaving 4 bases not matched to a gene. The CDR3 region is CASSPGTGGSYNEQFF. DNA of the CDR3: TGCGCCAGCAGCCCCGGGACAGGGGGGTCCTACAATGAGCAGTTCTTC. The whole variable domain, remainder taken from reference TRBV5-1 and TRBJ2-1, is KAGVTQTPRYLIKTRGQQVTLSCSPISGHRSVSWYQQTPGQGLQFLFEYFSETQRNKGNFPGRFSGRQFSNSRSEMNVSTLELGDSALYLCASSPGTGGSYNEQFFGPGTRLTVL.

In this sample, this clonotype turned up many times. This sequence joins TRBV5-6 and TRBJ1-2; D is undetermined. V dropped 2 bases and J dropped 0 bases, with 5 bases sitting between them. CDR3 length: 13 residues. Germline V gives CDR1 SGHDT, CDR2 YYEEEE. CDR3 in amino acids: CASSFDANYGYTF. The CDR3, as DNA: TGTGCCAGCAGCTTTGACGCTAACTATGGCTACACCTTC.

This clonotype was seen ten or more times. The rearrangement links TRBV5-8 to TRBJ2-1; TRBD2 agrees at 10 bases. J was trimmed by 2 bases and V by 2 bases; bases with no gene match: 1. The V gene's germline CDR1 is SGHTS and CDR2 YDEGEE. The CDR3 is made up of 15 amino acids. Here the CDR3 DNA reads TGTGCCAGCAGCTTAAGCGGGGGGGCCTACAATGAGCAGTTCTTC. Its protein product is CASSLSGGAYNEQFF.

The table lists this clonotype with many counts. The chain is built from TRBV10-3 and TRBJ1-1, with 7 bases fitting TRBD1. V shed 6 bases, J shed 7 bases, and the junction held 14 bases outside the gene matches. CDR1 ENHRY and CDR2 SYGVKD come from the germline V gene. CDR3 size: 15 residues. For the CDR3, the DNA is TGTGCCATCAGCCGAGATCAGGGGGTAGGGGGTGAAGCTTTCTTT. This codes for CAISRDQGVGGEAFF.

At least ten counts were recorded for this clonotype. This chain uses TRBV12-3 or TRBV12-4 with TRBJ1-1; a possible D gene is TRBD1 (6 bases). The CDR3 covers 13 residues. V lost 7 bases and J 7 bases, leaving 16 bases between the germline ends. The CDR3 region has the DNA TGTGCCAGCAAAAACAGGGTCGTAGGTGAAGCTTTCTTT. It encodes CASKNRVVGEAFF.

This clonotype was observed at least ten times. The chain combines TRBV20-1 with TRBJ2-7; 7 bases are a match to TRBD1. The CDR3 contains 13 residues. V dropped 5 bases and J dropped 5; count of bases not matched to a gene: 9. Per germline, CDR1 DFQATT and CDR2 SNEGSKA (reference sequence). CDR3 nucleotides: TGCAGTGCTTCAAAGGCCACAGGGGACGAGCAGTACTTC. The encoded protein is CSASKATGDEQYF.

The sample holds many counts of this clonotype. The V call is TRBV12-3 or TRBV12-4, the J call TRBJ2-7, with D tentatively TRBD1 (5 bases). Trimming took 6 bases from V and 5 from J, leaving 14 bases between them. The CDR3 totals 13 residues. CDR3 sequence: CASSPDSKHEQYF. As DNA, the CDR3 is TGTGCCAGCAGCCCAGACAGCAAGCACGAGCAGTACTTC.

This clonotype has a count of ten or more. The chain employs TRBV20-1 and TRBJ1-4; 7 nucleotides line up with TRBD1. V shed 1 base and J 5 bases; nucleotides not matched to a gene: 10. The CDR3 length is 16 residues. Germline V CDR1 and CDR2: DFQATT, SNEGSKA (reference sequence). CDR3 sequence reads: CSARVMGRGRNEKLFF. In DNA, the CDR3 is TGCAGTGCTAGAGTGATGGGAAGGGGGCGAAATGAAAAACTGTTTTTT.